The clone carrying this T cell receptor (beta chain) was seen more than once but under ten times. Its antigen is currently unknown. These data belong to a study of T-cell memory formation after mild COVID-19. The wider study: There were largely donor-specific TCR clusters. General study findings and limits: Pre-infection memory carried some responding clones, suggesting that cross-reactive memory joined. Day 15 to 85 contracting clones showed balanced CD4/CD8; day 15 to 37 expanders favored CD4+.

The CDR3 contains 18 residues. J was trimmed by 0 bases and V by 5 bases; bases with no gene match: 13. TCRdb recomputed calls from the 5' RACE reads with MiXCR, one row per CDR3 protein. The data show about 560,000 distinct CDR3 sequences, roughly 18% seen once. Sequences were obtained from PBMCs or a T cell subset sorted from them (not recorded which). This sequence was found in an adult woman who had mild COVID-19 (a few samples of this study predate the infection). Cell type and time point are not known. This chain connects TRBV12-3 or TRBV12-4 to TRBJ2-3; the match to TRBD2 covers 8 bases. The CDR3 DNA sequence: TGTGCCAGCAGTGGTCCGGGTGTAGCGGGGTCTAGCACAGATACGCAGTATTTT. Protein sequence: CASSGPGVAGSSTDTQYF.